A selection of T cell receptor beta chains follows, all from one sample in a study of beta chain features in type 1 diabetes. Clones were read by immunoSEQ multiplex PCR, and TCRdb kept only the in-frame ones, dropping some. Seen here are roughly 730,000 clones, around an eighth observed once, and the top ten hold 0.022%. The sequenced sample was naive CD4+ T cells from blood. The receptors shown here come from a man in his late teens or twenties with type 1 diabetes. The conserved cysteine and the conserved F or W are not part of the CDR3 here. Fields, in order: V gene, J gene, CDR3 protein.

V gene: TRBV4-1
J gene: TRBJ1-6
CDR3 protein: ASSPSWVTNSPLH

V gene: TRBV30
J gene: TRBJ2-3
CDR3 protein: AWSVRGAGTDTQY

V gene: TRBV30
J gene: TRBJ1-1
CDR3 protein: AWSVRRSEAF

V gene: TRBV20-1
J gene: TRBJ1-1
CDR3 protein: SLNTEAF

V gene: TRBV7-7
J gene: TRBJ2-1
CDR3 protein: ASSPQEGSYNEQF

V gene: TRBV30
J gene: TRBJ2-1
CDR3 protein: AWSSSGGIGNEQF

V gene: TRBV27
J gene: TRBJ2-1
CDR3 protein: ASTPRASGLSIPYNEQF

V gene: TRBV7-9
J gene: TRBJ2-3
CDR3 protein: ASSLGGVAGPTQY

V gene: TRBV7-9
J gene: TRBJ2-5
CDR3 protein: ASSLTLAGGIETQY

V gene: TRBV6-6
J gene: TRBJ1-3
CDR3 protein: ATRGQATGNTIY